This T cell receptor (beta chain) was sequenced in a study of control samples from healthy donors and cancer patients. The method was immunoSEQ multiplex PCR; TCRdb's version includes in-frame clones alone and lacks a portion of them. The table has fewer than 100,000 clones, roughly four fifths seen once. The sample comprised blood. This receptor was taken from a man aged 60 to 75 in good health.

The CDR3 region is CASDRGRGGTEAFF. CDR3 DNA sequence: TGTGCCAGCGACAGGGGCCGCGGTGGCACTGAAGCTTTCTTT. The V and J genes are TRBV5-5 and TRBJ1-1, with 8 bases aligning to TRBD1. Looked up from germline, CDR1 is SGHKS and CDR2 is YYEKEE (reference sequence). The CDR3 has 14 amino acids. V was pared by 7 bases and J by 4 bases, with 9 bases of the junction left unmatched.